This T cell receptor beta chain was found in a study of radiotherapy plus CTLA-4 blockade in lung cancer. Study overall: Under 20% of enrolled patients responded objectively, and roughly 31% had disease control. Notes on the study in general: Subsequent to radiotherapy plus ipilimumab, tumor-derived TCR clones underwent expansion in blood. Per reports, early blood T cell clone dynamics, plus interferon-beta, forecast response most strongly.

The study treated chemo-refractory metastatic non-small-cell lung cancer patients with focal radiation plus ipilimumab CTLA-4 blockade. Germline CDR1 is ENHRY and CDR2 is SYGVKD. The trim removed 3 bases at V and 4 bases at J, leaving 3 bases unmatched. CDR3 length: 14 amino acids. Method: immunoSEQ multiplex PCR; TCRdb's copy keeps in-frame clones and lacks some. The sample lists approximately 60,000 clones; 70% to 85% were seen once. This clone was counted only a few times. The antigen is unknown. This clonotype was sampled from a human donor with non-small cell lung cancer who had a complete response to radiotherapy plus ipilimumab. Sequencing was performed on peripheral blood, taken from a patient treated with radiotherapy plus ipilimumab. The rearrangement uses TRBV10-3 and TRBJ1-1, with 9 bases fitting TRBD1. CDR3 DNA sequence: TGTGCCATCAGTGATGACAGGGGGGGCACTGAAGCTTTCTTT. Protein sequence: CAISDDRGGTEAFF.